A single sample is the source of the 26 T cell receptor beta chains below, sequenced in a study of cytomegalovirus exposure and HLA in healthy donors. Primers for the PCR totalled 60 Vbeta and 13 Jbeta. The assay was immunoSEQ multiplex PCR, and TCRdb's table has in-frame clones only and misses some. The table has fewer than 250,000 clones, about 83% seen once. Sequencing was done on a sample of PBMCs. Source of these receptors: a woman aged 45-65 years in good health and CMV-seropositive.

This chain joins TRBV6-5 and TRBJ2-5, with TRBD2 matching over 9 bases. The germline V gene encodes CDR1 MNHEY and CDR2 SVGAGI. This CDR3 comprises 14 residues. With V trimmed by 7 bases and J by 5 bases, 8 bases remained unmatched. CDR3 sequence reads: CASKSAGGPETQYF. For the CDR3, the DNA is TGTGCCAGCAAGAGCGCGGGGGGGCCCGAGACCCAGTACTTC.

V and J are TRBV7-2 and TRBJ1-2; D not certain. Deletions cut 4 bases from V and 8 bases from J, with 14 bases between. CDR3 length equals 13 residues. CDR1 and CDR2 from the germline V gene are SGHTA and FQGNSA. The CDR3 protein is CASSSSGPWGYTF. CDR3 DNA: TGTGCCAGCAGCTCCAGCGGGCCTTGGGGCTACACCTTC. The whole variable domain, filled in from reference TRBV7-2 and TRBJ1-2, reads GAGVSQSPSNKVTEKGKDVELRCDPISGHTALYWYRQSLGQGLEFLIYFQGNSAPDKSGLPSDRFSAERTGGSVSTLTIQRTQQEDSAVYLCASSSSGPWGYTFGSGTRLTVV.

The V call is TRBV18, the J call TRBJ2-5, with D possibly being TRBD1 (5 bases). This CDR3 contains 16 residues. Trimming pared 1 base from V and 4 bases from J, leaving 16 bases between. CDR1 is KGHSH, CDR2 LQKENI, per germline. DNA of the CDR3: TGTGCCAGCTCACCACTTACCAGGGTTAGCAGAGAGACCCAGTACTTC. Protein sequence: CASSPLTRVSRETQYF.

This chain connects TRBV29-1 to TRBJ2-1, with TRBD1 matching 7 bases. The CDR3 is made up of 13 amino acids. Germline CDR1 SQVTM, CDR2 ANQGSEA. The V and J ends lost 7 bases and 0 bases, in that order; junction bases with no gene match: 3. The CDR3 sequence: CSARDSSYNEQFF. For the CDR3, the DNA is TGCAGCGCCCGGGACAGCTCCTACAATGAGCAGTTCTTC.

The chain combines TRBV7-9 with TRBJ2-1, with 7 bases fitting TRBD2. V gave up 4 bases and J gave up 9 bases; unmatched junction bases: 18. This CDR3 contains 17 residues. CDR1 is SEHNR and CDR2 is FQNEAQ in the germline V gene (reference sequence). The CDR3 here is CASSSPWVPGGPREQFF. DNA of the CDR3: TGTGCCAGCAGCTCGCCCTGGGTACCGGGGGGTCCGCGTGAGCAGTTCTTC.

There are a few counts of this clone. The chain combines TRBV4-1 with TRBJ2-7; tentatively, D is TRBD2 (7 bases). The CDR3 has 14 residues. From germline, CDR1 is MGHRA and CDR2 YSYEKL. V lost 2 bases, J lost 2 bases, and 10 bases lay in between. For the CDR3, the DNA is TGCGCCAGCAGCCAATTCGGGGGGCCCTACGAGCAGTACTTC. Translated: CASSQFGGPYEQYF.

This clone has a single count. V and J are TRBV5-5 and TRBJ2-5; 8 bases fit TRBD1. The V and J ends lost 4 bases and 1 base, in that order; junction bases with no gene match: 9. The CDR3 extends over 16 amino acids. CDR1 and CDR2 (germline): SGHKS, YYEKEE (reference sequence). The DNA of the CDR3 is TGTGCCAGCAGCCCCGTCGCCGGGACAGGCCAAGAGACCCAGTACTTC. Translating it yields CASSPVAGTGQETQYF.

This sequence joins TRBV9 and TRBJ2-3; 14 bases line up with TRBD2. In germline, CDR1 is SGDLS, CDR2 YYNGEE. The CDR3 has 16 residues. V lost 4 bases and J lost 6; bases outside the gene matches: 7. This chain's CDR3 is CASSPRLAGGLDTQYF. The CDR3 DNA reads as TGTGCCAGCAGCCCCCGACTAGCGGGGGGGCTGGATACGCAGTATTTT.

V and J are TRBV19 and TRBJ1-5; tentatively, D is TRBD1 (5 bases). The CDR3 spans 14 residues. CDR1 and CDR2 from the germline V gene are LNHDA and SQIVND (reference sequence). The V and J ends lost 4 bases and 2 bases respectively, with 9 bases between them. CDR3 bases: TGTGCCAGTAGTAGGGAACAGGGCAATCAGCCCCAGCATTTT. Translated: CASSREQGNQPQHF.

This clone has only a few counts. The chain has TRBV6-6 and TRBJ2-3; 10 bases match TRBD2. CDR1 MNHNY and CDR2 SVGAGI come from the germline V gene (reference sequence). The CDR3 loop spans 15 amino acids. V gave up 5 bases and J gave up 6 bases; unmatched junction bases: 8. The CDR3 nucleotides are TGTGCCAGCAGTGCAAGCGGGGGGGGCCGTGATACGCAGTATTTT. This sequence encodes CASSASGGGRDTQYF.

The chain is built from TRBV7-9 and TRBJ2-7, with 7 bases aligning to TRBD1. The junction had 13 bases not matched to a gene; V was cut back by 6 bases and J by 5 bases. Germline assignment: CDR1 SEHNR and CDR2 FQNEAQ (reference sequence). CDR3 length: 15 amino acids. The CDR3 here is CASRLRGTASNEQYF. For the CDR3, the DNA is TGTGCCAGCAGGTTAAGAGGGACAGCCTCTAACGAGCAGTACTTC.

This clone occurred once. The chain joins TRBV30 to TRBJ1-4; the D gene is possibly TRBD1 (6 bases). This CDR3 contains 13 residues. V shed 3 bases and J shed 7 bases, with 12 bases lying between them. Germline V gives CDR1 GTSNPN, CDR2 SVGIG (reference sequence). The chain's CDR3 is CAWSYREPEKLFF. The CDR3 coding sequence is TGTGCCTGGAGCTACAGGGAGCCTGAAAAACTGTTTTTT.

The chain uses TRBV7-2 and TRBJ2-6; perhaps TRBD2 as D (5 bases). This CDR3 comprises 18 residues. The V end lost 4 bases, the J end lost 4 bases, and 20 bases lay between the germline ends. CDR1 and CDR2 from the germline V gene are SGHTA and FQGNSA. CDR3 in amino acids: CASSSRGSKSAGANVLTF. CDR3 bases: TGTGCCAGCAGCTCCCGAGGGTCTAAATCTGCAGGGGCCAACGTCCTGACTTTC.

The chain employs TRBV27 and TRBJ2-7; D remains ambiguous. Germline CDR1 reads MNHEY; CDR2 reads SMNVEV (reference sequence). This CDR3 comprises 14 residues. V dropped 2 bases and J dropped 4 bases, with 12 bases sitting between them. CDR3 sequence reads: CASSLRSIRYEQYF. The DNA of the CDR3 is TGTGCCAGCAGTTTACGGTCCATTCGGTACGAGCAGTACTTC.

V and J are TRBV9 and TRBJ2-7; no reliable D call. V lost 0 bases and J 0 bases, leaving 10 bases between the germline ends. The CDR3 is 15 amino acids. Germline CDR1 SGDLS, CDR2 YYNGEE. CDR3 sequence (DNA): TGTGCCAGCAGCGTAGATTCCGGTCCCTCCTACGAGCAGTACTTC. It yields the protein CASSVDSGPSYEQYF.

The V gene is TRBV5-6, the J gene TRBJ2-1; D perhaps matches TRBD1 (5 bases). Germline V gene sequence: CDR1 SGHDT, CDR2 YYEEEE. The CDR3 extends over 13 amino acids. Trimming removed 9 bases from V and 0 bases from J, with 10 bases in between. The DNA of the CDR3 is TGTGCCACCAGACAGAGCTCCTACAATGAGCAGTTCTTC. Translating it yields CATRQSSYNEQFF.

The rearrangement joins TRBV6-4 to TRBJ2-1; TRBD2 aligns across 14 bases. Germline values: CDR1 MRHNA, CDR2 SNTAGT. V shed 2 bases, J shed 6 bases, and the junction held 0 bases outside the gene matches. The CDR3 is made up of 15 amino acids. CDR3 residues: CASSDGTSGGNEQFF. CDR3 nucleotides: TGTGCCAGCAGTGACGGGACTAGCGGGGGCAATGAGCAGTTCTTC.

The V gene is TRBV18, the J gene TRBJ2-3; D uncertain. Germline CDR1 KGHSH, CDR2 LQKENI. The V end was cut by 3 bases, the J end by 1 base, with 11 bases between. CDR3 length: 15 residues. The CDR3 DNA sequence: TGTGCCAGCTCACCTGTACTGGCGGGCACAGATACGCAGTATTTT. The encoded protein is CASSPVLAGTDTQYF. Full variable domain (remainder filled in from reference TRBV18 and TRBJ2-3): NAGVMQNPRHLVRRRGQEARLRCSPMKGHSHVYWYRQLPEEGLKFMVYLQKENIIDESGMPKERFSAEFPKEGPSILRIQQVVRGDSAAYFCASSPVLAGTDTQYFGPGTRLTVL.

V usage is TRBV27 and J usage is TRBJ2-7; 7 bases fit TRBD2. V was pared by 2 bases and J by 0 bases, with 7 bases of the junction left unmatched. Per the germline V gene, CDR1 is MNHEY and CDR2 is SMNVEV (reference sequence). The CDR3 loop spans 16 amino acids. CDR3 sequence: CASSLRSRGSSYEQYF. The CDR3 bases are TGTGCCAGCAGTTTAAGATCGCGGGGGAGCTCCTACGAGCAGTACTTC.

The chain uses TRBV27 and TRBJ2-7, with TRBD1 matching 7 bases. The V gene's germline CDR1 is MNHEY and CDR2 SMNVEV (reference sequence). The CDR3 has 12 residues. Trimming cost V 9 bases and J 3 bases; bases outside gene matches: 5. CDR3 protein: CASRTGYYEQYF. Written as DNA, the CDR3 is TGTGCCAGTAGGACAGGATACTACGAGCAGTACTTC.

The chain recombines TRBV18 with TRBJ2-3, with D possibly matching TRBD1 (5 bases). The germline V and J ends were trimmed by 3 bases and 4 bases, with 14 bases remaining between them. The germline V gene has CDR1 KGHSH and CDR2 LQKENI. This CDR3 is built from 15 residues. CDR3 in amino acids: CASSPSQASPDTQYF. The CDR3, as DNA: TGTGCCAGCTCACCCTCACAGGCAAGCCCAGATACGCAGTATTTT. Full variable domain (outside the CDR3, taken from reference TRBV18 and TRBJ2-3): NAGVMQNPRHLVRRRGQEARLRCSPMKGHSHVYWYRQLPEEGLKFMVYLQKENIIDESGMPKERFSAEFPKEGPSILRIQQVVRGDSAAYFCASSPSQASPDTQYFGPGTRLTVL.

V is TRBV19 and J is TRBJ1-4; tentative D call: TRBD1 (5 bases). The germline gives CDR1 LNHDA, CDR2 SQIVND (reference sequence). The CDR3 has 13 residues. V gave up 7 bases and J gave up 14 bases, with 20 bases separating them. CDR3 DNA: TGTGCCAGTACCCAATGGGACTCTAACGGGCTGTTTTTT. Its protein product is CASTQWDSNGLFF.

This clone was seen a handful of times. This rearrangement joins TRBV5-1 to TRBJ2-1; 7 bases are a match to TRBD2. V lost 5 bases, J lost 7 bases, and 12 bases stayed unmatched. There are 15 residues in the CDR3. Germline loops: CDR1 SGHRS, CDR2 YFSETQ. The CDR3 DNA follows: TGCGCCAGCAGTCCTCCGGGGGGACTTGAGAATGAGCAGTTCTTC. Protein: CASSPPGGLENEQFF. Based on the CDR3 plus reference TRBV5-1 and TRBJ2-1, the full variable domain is KAGVTQTPRYLIKTRGQQVTLSCSPISGHRSVSWYQQTPGQGLQFLFEYFSETQRNKGNFPGRFSGRQFSNSRSEMNVSTLELGDSALYLCASSPPGGLENEQFFGPGTRLTVL.

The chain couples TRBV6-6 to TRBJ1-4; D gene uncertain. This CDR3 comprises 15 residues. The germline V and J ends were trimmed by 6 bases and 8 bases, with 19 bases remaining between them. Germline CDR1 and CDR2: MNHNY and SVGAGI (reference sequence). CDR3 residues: CASRISGSPSEKLFF. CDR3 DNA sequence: TGTGCCAGCAGGATTTCCGGGTCCCCCTCCGAAAAACTGTTTTTT.

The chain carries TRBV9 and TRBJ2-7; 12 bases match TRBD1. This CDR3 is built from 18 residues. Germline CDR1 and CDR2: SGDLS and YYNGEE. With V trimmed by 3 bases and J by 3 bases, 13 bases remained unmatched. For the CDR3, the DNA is TGTGCCAGCAGCGCAGGACCAACAGGGACAGGGGGCTACTACGAGCAGTACTTC. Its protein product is CASSAGPTGTGGYYEQYF.

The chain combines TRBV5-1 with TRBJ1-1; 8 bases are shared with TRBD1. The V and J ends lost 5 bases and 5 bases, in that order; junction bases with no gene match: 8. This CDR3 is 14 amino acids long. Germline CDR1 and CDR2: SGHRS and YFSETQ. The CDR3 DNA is TGCGCCAGCAGAACCGACAGGGGAAGAACTGAAGCTTTCTTT. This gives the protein CASRTDRGRTEAFF.